A single sample is the source of the 24 T cell receptor beta chains below, sequenced in a study of T cells in Graves' hyperthyroidism and ophthalmopathy. It was RNA transcripts that yielded the amplified TCR beta CDR3 regions. During a first-round RT-PCR of the TCR CDR3, the HTBI primer set was used. TCRdb reanalysed the multiplex PCR reads using MiXCR and keeps one entry per CDR3 protein. The data contain under 250,000 distinct CDR3 sequences, about a sixth of them singletons. Sequencing was carried out using blood. The receptor set was obtained from a woman in her forties or fifties with Graves' hyperthyroidism.

There are a few counts of this clonotype. This chain joins TRBV29-1 and TRBJ2-5; D call uncertain. The CDR3 has 11 residues. The ends were cut back, 2 bases at V and 5 bases at J, with 6 bases in the middle. The germline CDR1 and CDR2 sequences are SQVTM and ANQGSEA. The CDR3 nucleotides are TGCAGCGTTGAATCGTACGAGACCCAGTACTTC. Amino acids: CSVESYETQYF.

The rearrangement joins TRBV5-4 to TRBJ1-3; D possibly corresponds to TRBD1 (6 bases). The CDR3 is made up of 16 amino acids. Trimming took off 0 bases at V and 15 bases at J, with 25 bases between the two ends. Per germline, CDR1 SGHNT and CDR2 YYREEE (reference sequence). CDR3 DNA: TGTGCCAGCAGCTTGGACGCAGCAGGTAGCGGGGGCTCTCAATATTTT. Translation: CASSLDAAGSGGSQYF.

At least ten counts were recorded for this clonotype. The chain recombines TRBV27 with TRBJ1-4; 8 bases line up with TRBD1. J was trimmed by 6 bases and V by 1 base; bases with no gene match: 7. CDR1 is MNHEY, CDR2 SMNVEV, per germline (reference sequence). The CDR3 has 16 amino acids. The CDR3, as DNA: TGTGCCAGCAGTTTATACGTGGGACAGGTCGATGAAAAACTGTTTTTT. It encodes CASSLYVGQVDEKLFF. Together with reference TRBV27 and TRBJ1-4, the CDR3 gives the full variable domain: EAQVTQNPRYLITVTGKKLTVTCSQNMNHEYMSWYRQDPGLGLRQIYYSMNVEVTDKGDVPEGYKVSRKEKRNFPLILESPSPNQTSLYFCASSLYVGQVDEKLFFGSGTQLSVL.

This clonotype was observed a handful of times. The V gene is TRBV28, the J gene TRBJ2-2, with D tentatively TRBD1 (6 bases). The DNA end lines up better with TRBJ1-1; the J call may be wrong. The germline gives CDR1 MDHEN, CDR2 SYDVKM. This CDR3 is 14 amino acids long. For the CDR3, the DNA is TGTGCCAGCAGTCCCCCCCGGGACACCGGGTGGGCTTTCTTT. It encodes CASSPPRDTGWAFF.

There are many counts of this clonotype. V usage is TRBV7-9 and J usage is TRBJ2-3, with D perhaps TRBD1 or TRBD2 (5 bases each). The germline V gene has CDR1 SEHNR and CDR2 FQNEAQ (reference sequence). The CDR3 has 16 residues. V dropped 4 bases and J dropped 0 bases, with 14 bases sitting between them. The chain's CDR3 is CASSSSGTISTDTQYF. The CDR3, as DNA: TGTGCCAGCAGCTCCAGTGGGACGATTAGCACAGATACGCAGTATTTT.

This clonotype appeared a few times. The rearrangement links TRBV20-1 to TRBJ2-2, with TRBD2 as a possible D gene (5 bases). Germline CDR1 DFQATT, CDR2 SNEGSKA (reference sequence). The CDR3 consists of 13 residues. The V and J ends lost 6 bases and 6 bases respectively, with 14 bases between them. CDR3 amino acids: CSAERLQPGELFF. DNA of the CDR3: TGCAGTGCCGAGCGGCTCCAGCCCGGGGAGCTGTTTTTT.

Notes on this clonotype: The missing conserved phenylalanine or tryptophan at the end of this CDR3 makes a read error likely. The rearrangement links TRBV12-3 or TRBV12-4 to TRBJ2-6, with 7 bases aligning to TRBD1. The CDR3 is 15 residues long. Losses at the gene ends were 6 bases for V and 2 bases for J; bases not matched to a gene: 4. Here the CDR3 DNA reads TGTGCCAGCAGCCCTACAGGGGCTGGGGCCAACGTCCTGACTCTC. It encodes CASSPTGAGANVLTL.

This chain connects TRBV28 to TRBJ2-5; TRBD2 matches at 9 bases. CDR1 and CDR2 (germline): MDHEN, SYDVKM. V trimming: 2 bases; J trimming: 3 bases; junction bases outside the gene matches: 7. This CDR3 contains 16 residues. This CDR3 reads CASSLPASGIKETQYF. For the CDR3, the DNA is TGTGCCAGCAGTTTACCGGCTAGCGGGATAAAAGAGACCCAGTACTTC.

This clonotype was counted at least ten times. The CDR3 bases are TGTGCCAGCATTCCGACAGGCTCCCACTCTGGGGCCAACGTCCTGACTTTC. Its protein is CASIPTGSHSGANVLTF. This chain connects TRBV6-1 to TRBJ2-6, with D perhaps TRBD1 (6 bases). This CDR3 is built from 17 residues. V shed 7 bases and J shed 0 bases, with 16 bases lying between them. Germline V gene sequence: CDR1 MNHNS, CDR2 SASEGT.

This clonotype was detected ten times or more. The V and J genes are TRBV29-1 and TRBJ2-3, with TRBD1 matching 9 bases. The V and J ends lost 5 bases and 3 bases, in that order; junction bases with no gene match: 6. The CDR3 totals 14 residues. CDR1 and CDR2 from the germline V gene are SQVTM and ANQGSEA. The CDR3, as DNA: TGCAGCGTTACGACAGGGGGATGGACAGATACGCAGTATTTT. Residues: CSVTTGGWTDTQYF.

The J gene is TRBJ2-5, the V gene TRBV19; D could derive from TRBD1 or TRBD2 (5 bases each). Trimming cost V 3 bases and J 6 bases, with 17 bases left between them. CDR1 LNHDA and CDR2 SQIVND come from the germline V gene (reference sequence). The CDR3 consists of 15 residues. The CDR3 reads CASSISRAGTKTQYF. CDR3 bases: TGTGCCAGTAGTATCAGCCGGGCAGGGACCAAGACCCAGTACTTC. The whole variable domain, filled in from reference TRBV19 and TRBJ2-5, reads DGGITQSPKYLFRKEGQNVTLSCEQNLNHDAMYWYRQDPGQGLRLIYYSQIVNDFQKGDIAEGYSVSREKKESFPLTVTSAQKNPTAFYLCASSISRAGTKTQYFGPGTRLLVL.

Concerning this clonotype itself: A much bigger clone sits one base away, suggesting this may be a read error. The chain recombines TRBV5-1 with TRBJ2-7; possibly TRBD1 for D (6 bases). The DNA end is more similar to TRBJ2-1, so the J call may be wrong. Germline V gene sequence: CDR1 SGHRS, CDR2 YFSETQ. The CDR3 loop spans 14 amino acids. The CDR3 coding sequence is TGCGCCAGCAGTCCTACAGGGATCTCCTACGAGCAGTTCTTC. Protein sequence: CASSPTGISYEQFF.

V gene TRBV19 combines with J gene TRBJ2-3; tentatively, D is TRBD2 (5 bases). With 1 base removed from V and 1 base from J, the gap between germline ends came to 12 bases. The CDR3 is 16 amino acids. The germline V gene encodes CDR1 LNHDA and CDR2 SQIVND (reference sequence). DNA of the CDR3: TGTGCCAGTAGTATAGGGGGAGACTCTCGCACAGATACGCAGTATTTT. Translated, it gives CASSIGGDSRTDTQYF. The full variable domain, its missing parts supplied by reference TRBV19 and TRBJ2-3, is DGGITQSPKYLFRKEGQNVTLSCEQNLNHDAMYWYRQDPGQGLRLIYYSQIVNDFQKGDIAEGYSVSREKKESFPLTVTSAQKNPTAFYLCASSIGGDSRTDTQYFGPGTRLTVL.

This chain links TRBV7-3 with TRBJ1-1; D remains ambiguous. There are 14 residues in the CDR3. Trimming took off 2 bases at V and 1 base at J, with 8 bases between the two ends. From germline, CDR1 is SGHTA and CDR2 FQGTGA. The CDR3 region is CASSLGMPNTEAFF. DNA of the CDR3: TGTGCCAGCAGCTTAGGAATGCCGAACACTGAAGCTTTCTTT.

Ten or more counts support this clonotype. V and J are TRBV14 and TRBJ2-1, with 7 bases aligning to TRBD1. Germline loops: CDR1 SGHDN, CDR2 FVKESK. With 3 bases clipped from V and 10 bases from J, the junction kept 12 bases outside the gene matches. The CDR3 length is 15 residues. The CDR3 DNA follows: TGTGCCAGCAGCCACACGACAGGGCGGAAAGGAGAGCAGTTCTTC. It codes for CASSHTTGRKGEQFF.

This chain links TRBV5-4 with TRBJ2-4; TRBD1 is a possible D gene (6 bases). V lost 3 bases and J 3 bases, leaving 10 bases between the germline ends. The CDR3 loop spans 14 amino acids. The germline V gene has CDR1 SGHNT and CDR2 YYREEE (reference sequence). The CDR3 protein is CASSSKGGKNIQYF. CDR3 coding DNA: TGTGCCAGCAGCTCAAAAGGGGGCAAAAACATTCAGTACTTC.

The chain employs TRBV3-1 and TRBJ2-1, with 8 bases that match TRBD2. J lost 3 bases, V lost 3 bases, and 4 bases had no gene match. Germline V gene sequence: CDR1 LGHDT, CDR2 YNNKEL (reference sequence). The CDR3 is 15 amino acids. CDR3 coding DNA: TGTGCCAGCAGCCAGGAAGCGGGAGTCTACAATGAGCAGTTCTTC. Protein product: CASSQEAGVYNEQFF.

The rearrangement uses TRBV18 and TRBJ2-6; TRBD1 matches 9 bases. The CDR3 is 16 residues long. CDR1 KGHSH and CDR2 LQKENI come from the germline V gene. J was trimmed by 2 bases and V by 4 bases; bases with no gene match: 3. CDR3 sequence (DNA): TGTGCCAGCTCACAAAGACAGGGGGCTGGGGCCAACGTCCTGACTTTC. Protein: CASSQRQGAGANVLTF.

Ten or more counts support this clonotype. The chain carries TRBV12-3 or TRBV12-4 and TRBJ2-1; D is possibly TRBD2 (6 bases). The CDR3 contains 15 residues. Trimming stripped 3 bases from V and 8 bases from J, with 17 bases between. The CDR3 DNA follows: TGTGCCAGCAGTTTTCACGGGAGTGTTGTAGATGAGCAGTTCTTC. It encodes CASSFHGSVVDEQFF.

This clonotype was seen ten or more times. The chain links TRBV11-2 to TRBJ1-1; D unresolved. Germline V gene sequence: CDR1 SGHAT, CDR2 FQNNGV. The CDR3 length is 11 residues. V was trimmed by 4 bases and J by 9 bases, leaving 9 bases between them. The CDR3 spells CASSSGLKAFF. In DNA, the CDR3 is TGTGCCAGCAGCTCCGGATTGAAAGCTTTCTTT.

This chain joins TRBV2 and TRBJ2-2, with 7 bases identical to TRBD2. The CDR3 runs 14 residues. Germline-derived CDR1 and CDR2 are SNHLY and FYNNEI. V dropped 4 bases and J dropped 4; count of bases not matched to a gene: 3. CDR3 DNA: TGTGCCAGCAGTGTGGCTAGCGGCACCGGGGAGCTGTTTTTT. Amino acids: CASSVASGTGELFF.

At least ten counts were recorded for this clonotype. This chain joins TRBV30 and TRBJ1-1, with D tentatively TRBD1 (6 bases). The CDR3 has 16 amino acids. The germline V gene encodes CDR1 GTSNPN and CDR2 SVGIG (reference sequence). The V and J ends lost 4 bases and 1 base respectively, with 19 bases between them. In nucleotides, the CDR3 is TGTGCCTGGAACAGGGAAACTTGGCAGACGAACACTGAAGCTTTCTTT. Translated: CAWNRETWQTNTEAFF.

There are many counts of this clonotype. V and J are TRBV27 and TRBJ2-7, with 10 bases matching TRBD1. After removal of 5 bases from V and 2 bases from J, the junction contained 6 bases not matched to a gene. The germline V gene has CDR1 MNHEY and CDR2 SMNVEV (reference sequence). The CDR3 covers 15 residues. The CDR3 spells CASSPDGQGAYEQYF. DNA for the CDR3: TGTGCCAGCAGTCCCGATGGACAGGGGGCCTACGAGCAGTACTTC.

The chain joins TRBV5-1 to TRBJ1-2; possible D gene TRBD1, 5 bases. Germline V gene sequence: CDR1 SGHRS, CDR2 YFSETQ. The CDR3 covers 12 residues. V was clipped by 4 bases and J by 6 bases, with 10 bases between them. DNA for the CDR3: TGCGCCAGCAGCCCGACAGAGAATGGCTACACCTTC. Encoded protein: CASSPTENGYTF. Full variable domain (remainder filled in from reference TRBV5-1 and TRBJ1-2): KAGVTQTPRYLIKTRGQQVTLSCSPISGHRSVSWYQQTPGQGLQFLFEYFSETQRNKGNFPGRFSGRQFSNSRSEMNVSTLELGDSALYLCASSPTENGYTFGSGTRLTVV.